Listed below are T cell receptor beta chains from one sample, sequenced in a study of cytomegalovirus exposure and HLA in healthy donors. Produced via immunoSEQ multiplex PCR; TCRdb's table is partial and in-frame only. The table records around 100,000 clones, around 74% of them present only once. Sequencing was done on a sample of PBMCs. Source of these receptors: a male donor in good health and CMV-seropositive. The CDR3 runs from the conserved cysteine through the conserved F or W. The order of the fields is CDR3 protein, CDR3 DNA, clone size, J gene, V gene, CDR3 length, D gene. The D gene is left open where the match is weak. For some rows the clone size is stated as once, few or many, or as a class when expanded; others skip it.

CDR3 protein: CASSLGAGGFNEQFF; CDR3 DNA: TGTGCCAGCAGCTTAGGCGCGGGGGGTTTCAATGAGCAGTTCTTC; clone size: .; J gene: TRBJ2-1; V gene: TRBV7-6; CDR3 length: 15; D gene: TRBD2
CDR3 protein: CASRYGNYGYTF; CDR3 DNA: TGTGCCAGTAGGTACGGTAACTATGGCTACACCTTC; clone size: few; J gene: TRBJ1-2; V gene: TRBV19; CDR3 length: 12; D gene: .
CDR3 protein: CASTGQGRYREAFF; CDR3 DNA: TGTGCCAGCACCGGGCAGGGTAGATACCGTGAAGCTTTCTTT; clone size: .; J gene: TRBJ1-1; V gene: TRBV21-1; CDR3 length: 14; D gene: .
CDR3 protein: CASSLEAGKSTDTQYF; CDR3 DNA: TGCGCCAGCAGCTTGGAGGCAGGGAAAAGCACAGATACGCAGTATTTT; clone size: .; J gene: TRBJ2-3; V gene: TRBV5-1; CDR3 length: 16; D gene: .
CDR3 protein: CASSWTGGTYEQYF; CDR3 DNA: TGTGCCAGCAGCTGGACAGGGGGTACCTACGAGCAGTACTTC; clone size: .; J gene: TRBJ2-7; V gene: TRBV7-2; CDR3 length: 14; D gene: TRBD1
CDR3 protein: CASSYAGTGDLEAFF; CDR3 DNA: TGTGCCAGCAGTTATGCCGGGACAGGAGACCTTGAAGCTTTCTTT; clone size: few; J gene: TRBJ1-1; V gene: TRBV5-6; CDR3 length: 15; D gene: TRBD1
CDR3 protein: CASSIAGGLSSYNEQFF; CDR3 DNA: TGTGCCAGTAGTATAGCCGGGGGACTGAGCTCCTACAATGAGCAGTTCTTC; clone size: .; J gene: TRBJ2-1; V gene: TRBV19; CDR3 length: 17; D gene: .
CDR3 protein: CASSSGLVISETQYF; CDR3 DNA: TGTGCCAGCAGCTCCGGACTAGTTATCTCAGAGACCCAGTACTTC; clone size: .; J gene: TRBJ2-5; V gene: TRBV7-2; CDR3 length: 15; D gene: TRBD2
CDR3 protein: CASSLGPDRGGTEAFF; CDR3 DNA: TGTGCCAGCAGCTTAGGGCCTGACAGGGGAGGTACTGAAGCTTTCTTT; clone size: .; J gene: TRBJ1-1; V gene: TRBV7-9; CDR3 length: 16; D gene: TRBD1
CDR3 protein: CSSSSPSRGRDSPLHF; CDR3 DNA: TGTTCCAGCAGCAGCCCCTCCAGGGGACGGGACTCACCCCTCCACTTT; clone size: .; J gene: TRBJ1-6; V gene: TRBV7-9; CDR3 length: 16; D gene: .
CDR3 protein: CASSESQVSYNEQFF; CDR3 DNA: TGTGCCAGCAGTGAATCGCAGGTCTCCTACAATGAGCAGTTCTTC; clone size: once; J gene: TRBJ2-1; V gene: TRBV25-1; CDR3 length: 15; D gene: .
CDR3 protein: CAWSGRDNSPLHF; CDR3 DNA: TGTGCCTGGAGCGGCAGGGATAATTCACCCCTCCACTTT; clone size: .; J gene: TRBJ1-6; V gene: TRBV30; CDR3 length: 13; D gene: .
CDR3 protein: CASSLEPGGDTGELFF; CDR3 DNA: TGCGCCAGCAGCTTGGAGCCAGGTGGTGACACCGGGGAGCTGTTTTTT; clone size: .; J gene: TRBJ2-2; V gene: TRBV5-1; CDR3 length: 16; D gene: .
CDR3 protein: CASRFVGQETQYF; CDR3 DNA: TGTGCCAGCAGATTTGTCGGTCAAGAGACCCAGTACTTC; clone size: .; J gene: TRBJ2-5; V gene: TRBV11-2; CDR3 length: 13; D gene: .
CDR3 protein: CASSLGAGNQPQHF; CDR3 DNA: TGTGCCAGCAGCTTAGGAGCGGGGAATCAGCCCCAGCATTTT; clone size: once; J gene: TRBJ1-5; V gene: TRBV7-9; CDR3 length: 14; D gene: .
CDR3 protein: CASSQVRGEKLFF; CDR3 DNA: TGCGCCAGCAGCCAAGTAAGGGGAGAAAAACTGTTTTTT; clone size: .; J gene: TRBJ1-4; V gene: TRBV4-1; CDR3 length: 13; D gene: .
CDR3 protein: CASSGDPGGNQPQHF; CDR3 DNA: TGTGCCAGCAGTGGGGACCCGGGGGGCAATCAGCCCCAGCATTTT; clone size: .; J gene: TRBJ1-5; V gene: TRBV27; CDR3 length: 15; D gene: .
CDR3 protein: CASSQWTGKDDTQYF; CDR3 DNA: TGTGCCAGCAGCCAGTGGACAGGGAAGGATGATACGCAGTATTTT; clone size: .; J gene: TRBJ2-3; V gene: TRBV7-2; CDR3 length: 15; D gene: TRBD1
CDR3 protein: CASSITGTGANVLTF; CDR3 DNA: TGTGCCAGTAGTATCACAGGGACTGGGGCCAACGTCCTGACTTTC; clone size: .; J gene: TRBJ2-6; V gene: TRBV19; CDR3 length: 15; D gene: .
CDR3 protein: CASSVQGSRTYEQYF; CDR3 DNA: TGTGCCAGTAGTGTACAGGGTTCGCGGACCTACGAGCAGTACTTC; clone size: .; J gene: TRBJ2-7; V gene: TRBV19; CDR3 length: 15; D gene: .
CDR3 protein: CASSAREQGLAGFYEQYF; CDR3 DNA: TGTGCCAGCAGCGCGAGGGAACAGGGACTAGCGGGTTTTTACGAGCAGTACTTC; clone size: few; J gene: TRBJ2-7; V gene: TRBV9; CDR3 length: 18; D gene: TRBD2
CDR3 protein: CASSQSDRGLDPYGYTF; CDR3 DNA: TGTGCCAGCAGCCAATCAGACAGGGGGCTAGACCCCTATGGCTACACCTTC; clone size: .; J gene: TRBJ1-2; V gene: TRBV16; CDR3 length: 17; D gene: TRBD1
CDR3 protein: CASSSTGGGPYEQYF; CDR3 DNA: TGTGCCAGCAGCTCGACCGGCGGCGGTCCCTACGAGCAGTACTTC; clone size: once; J gene: TRBJ2-7; V gene: TRBV7-9; CDR3 length: 15; D gene: .
CDR3 protein: CAWSPIAGPYEQYF; CDR3 DNA: TGTGCCTGGAGCCCTATAGCGGGGCCCTACGAGCAGTACTTC; clone size: .; J gene: TRBJ2-7; V gene: TRBV30; CDR3 length: 14; D gene: TRBD2
CDR3 protein: CASSSSGTGQYF; CDR3 DNA: TGTGCCAGCAGCTCTTCCGGGACAGGCCAGTATTTT; clone size: .; J gene: TRBJ2-3; V gene: TRBV7-2; CDR3 length: 12; D gene: TRBD1
CDR3 protein: CASSLASLGEQYF; CDR3 DNA: TGTGCCAGCAGCTTAGCCTCCCTAGGCGAGCAGTACTTC; clone size: .; J gene: TRBJ2-7; V gene: TRBV11-3; CDR3 length: 13; D gene: .
CDR3 protein: CASSQDRGGYGYTF; CDR3 DNA: TGTGCCAGCAGCCAAGATCGCGGGGGCTATGGCTACACCTTC; clone size: .; J gene: TRBJ1-2; V gene: TRBV4-2; CDR3 length: 14; D gene: .
CDR3 protein: CATSRDRGGVGGYTF; CDR3 DNA: TGTGCCACCAGCAGAGATCGCGGGGGGGTAGGTGGCTACACCTTC; clone size: .; J gene: TRBJ1-2; V gene: TRBV15; CDR3 length: 15; D gene: .
CDR3 protein: CASGTGAVSGELFF; CDR3 DNA: TGTGCCAGCGGGACAGGTGCGGTGTCCGGGGAGCTGTTTTTT; clone size: few; J gene: TRBJ2-2; V gene: TRBV10-3; CDR3 length: 14; D gene: TRBD1
CDR3 protein: CASSAHGGSSYEQYF; CDR3 DNA: TGTGCCAGCAGCGCCCACGGGGGGAGCTCCTACGAGCAGTACTTC; clone size: .; J gene: TRBJ2-7; V gene: TRBV7-2; CDR3 length: 15; D gene: TRBD2
CDR3 protein: CASRNDRTSGKQFF; CDR3 DNA: TGTGCCAGCAGAAATGACCGGACTAGCGGGAAGCAGTTCTTC; clone size: few; J gene: TRBJ2-1; V gene: TRBV14; CDR3 length: 14; D gene: TRBD2
CDR3 protein: CASSLRTGGPSNQPQHF; CDR3 DNA: TGTGCCAGCAGTCTGCGGACAGGGGGCCCGAGCAATCAGCCCCAGCATTTT; clone size: .; J gene: TRBJ1-5; V gene: TRBV27; CDR3 length: 17; D gene: TRBD1
CDR3 protein: CASRRTSGGEETQYF; CDR3 DNA: TGTGCCAGTAGGCGGACTAGCGGGGGGGAAGAGACCCAGTACTTC; clone size: .; J gene: TRBJ2-5; V gene: TRBV19; CDR3 length: 15; D gene: TRBD2
CDR3 protein: CAWNGLSPGNTIYF; CDR3 DNA: TGTGCCTGGAATGGACTTTCTCCTGGAAACACCATATATTTT; clone size: .; J gene: TRBJ1-3; V gene: TRBV30; CDR3 length: 14; D gene: .
CDR3 protein: CASRDRGTPRKWTEAFF; CDR3 DNA: TGTGCCAGCAGGGACAGGGGAACCCCAAGGAAATGGACTGAAGCTTTCTTT; clone size: few; J gene: TRBJ1-1; V gene: TRBV5-6; CDR3 length: 17; D gene: TRBD1
CDR3 protein: CASSLFGGGLSYNEQFF; CDR3 DNA: TGTGCCAGCAGTTTGTTTGGCGGGGGTCTCTCCTACAATGAGCAGTTCTTC; clone size: .; J gene: TRBJ2-1; V gene: TRBV27; CDR3 length: 17; D gene: TRBD2
CDR3 protein: CSVGRQGGTGELFF; CDR3 DNA: TGCAGCGTTGGTCGCCAGGGTGGCACCGGGGAGCTGTTTTTT; clone size: few; J gene: TRBJ2-2; V gene: TRBV29-1; CDR3 length: 14; D gene: .
CDR3 protein: CASRGGRGSSGNTIYF; CDR3 DNA: TGTGCCAGCAGAGGAGGAAGGGGGAGCTCTGGAAACACCATATATTTT; clone size: .; J gene: TRBJ1-3; V gene: TRBV9; CDR3 length: 16; D gene: .
CDR3 protein: CACRGRFSYEQYF; CDR3 DNA: TGTGCCTGCAGGGGGCGCTTCTCCTACGAGCAGTACTTC; clone size: .; J gene: TRBJ2-7; V gene: TRBV30; CDR3 length: 13; D gene: TRBD1
CDR3 protein: CASGFSGHEQFF; CDR3 DNA: TGTGCCAGCGGCTTTAGTGGGCATGAGCAGTTCTTC; clone size: .; J gene: TRBJ2-1; V gene: TRBV2; CDR3 length: 12; D gene: .
CDR3 protein: CASSPTRDRGKEQYF; CDR3 DNA: TGTGCCAGCAGTCCAACCCGGGACAGGGGAAAAGAGCAGTACTTC; clone size: .; J gene: TRBJ2-5; V gene: TRBV27; CDR3 length: 15; D gene: TRBD1
CDR3 protein: CASSVEAGYGYTF; CDR3 DNA: TGTGCCAGCAGTGTGGAGGCGGGCTATGGCTACACCTTC; clone size: .; J gene: TRBJ1-2; V gene: TRBV2; CDR3 length: 13; D gene: .
CDR3 protein: CASSTGLSGEQFF; CDR3 DNA: TGTGCCAGCTCAACCGGTTTATCCGGTGAGCAGTTCTTC; clone size: once; J gene: TRBJ2-1; V gene: TRBV18; CDR3 length: 13; D gene: .
CDR3 protein: CASSEIRRPRETQYF; CDR3 DNA: TGTGCCAGCAGTGAAATTAGGCGGCCTCGGGAGACCCAGTACTTC; clone size: .; J gene: TRBJ2-5; V gene: TRBV6-1; CDR3 length: 15; D gene: .
CDR3 protein: CASSLAGGRVETQYF; CDR3 DNA: TGTGCCAGCAGCTTAGCGGGGGGGCGGGTAGAGACCCAGTACTTC; clone size: .; J gene: TRBJ2-5; V gene: TRBV7-6; CDR3 length: 15; D gene: .
CDR3 protein: CASSLDRRSNTGELFF; CDR3 DNA: TGTGCCAGCAGTTTAGACAGGCGCTCGAACACCGGGGAGCTGTTTTTT; clone size: .; J gene: TRBJ2-2; V gene: TRBV27; CDR3 length: 16; D gene: .
CDR3 protein: CASSLGTGSNYGYTF; CDR3 DNA: TGTGCCAGCAGCTTAGGGACAGGGAGTAACTATGGCTACACCTTC; clone size: few; J gene: TRBJ1-2; V gene: TRBV7-8; CDR3 length: 15; D gene: TRBD1
CDR3 protein: CASSPLGRVTGNTIYF; CDR3 DNA: TGCGCCAGCAGCCCCCTCGGCCGGGTGACTGGAAACACCATATATTTT; clone size: .; J gene: TRBJ1-3; V gene: TRBV4-1; CDR3 length: 16; D gene: .
CDR3 protein: CASSPGDGNTEAFF; CDR3 DNA: TGTGCCAGCAGCCCAGGCGACGGGAACACTGAAGCTTTCTTT; clone size: .; J gene: TRBJ1-1; V gene: TRBV7-3; CDR3 length: 14; D gene: .
CDR3 protein: CASSLALGEKLFF; CDR3 DNA: TGTGCCAGCAGCTTAGCCCTAGGAGAAAAACTGTTTTTT; clone size: .; J gene: TRBJ1-4; V gene: TRBV7-9; CDR3 length: 13; D gene: .
CDR3 protein: CASSLDSQGTQYF; CDR3 DNA: TGCGCCAGCAGCTTGGACTCCCAGGGGACCCAGTACTTC; clone size: .; J gene: TRBJ2-5; V gene: TRBV5-1; CDR3 length: 13; D gene: .
CDR3 protein: CASSQGWEQYF; CDR3 DNA: TGCGCCAGCAGCCAGGGCTGGGAGCAGTACTTC; clone size: .; J gene: TRBJ2-5; V gene: TRBV4-1; CDR3 length: 11; D gene: .
CDR3 protein: CASSVRDRGYTDTQYF; CDR3 DNA: TGTGCCAGCAGCGTAAGGGACAGGGGGTACACAGATACGCAGTATTTT; clone size: .; J gene: TRBJ2-3; V gene: TRBV9; CDR3 length: 16; D gene: TRBD1
CDR3 protein: CASSHTSGGADTQYF; CDR3 DNA: TGTGCCAGCAGCCACACTAGCGGGGGGGCGGATACGCAGTATTTT; clone size: once; J gene: TRBJ2-3; V gene: TRBV4-2; CDR3 length: 15; D gene: TRBD2
CDR3 protein: CAIASGGNTIYF; CDR3 DNA: TGTGCCATCGCCTCGGGGGGAAACACCATATATTTT; clone size: few; J gene: TRBJ1-3; V gene: TRBV6-1; CDR3 length: 12; D gene: .